These 11 T cell receptor beta chains originate from one sample sequenced in a study of glioma-infiltrating T cells after dendritic cell vaccination. As for time point: after dendritic cell vaccination, including at tumor progression/relapse. Generated by immunoSEQ multiplex PCR, the TCRdb table keeps only in-frame clones and is missing some. The data contain 85,000 to 100,000 clones, around 80% of them seen just once; the ten biggest clones take up 4.5% to 5.5%. Sample: blood, taken after dendritic cell vaccination. The origin of the receptors is a human donor with glioblastoma.

The chain couples TRBV11-2 to TRBJ1-2; possibly TRBD1 for D (5 bases). CDR3 length equals 17 residues. V was cut by 5 bases and J by 5 bases, with 24 bases left in between. Germline V CDR1 and CDR2: SGHAT, FQNNGV. CDR3 sequence reads: CASSPRWTGGRDYGYTF. The CDR3 nucleotides read TGTGCCAGCAGCCCCAGATGGACGGGGGGGAGGGATTATGGCTACACCTTC.

This chain joins TRBV5-1 and TRBJ2-7, with 8 bases aligning to TRBD2. V lost 4 bases and J lost 0; bases outside the gene matches: 9. Germline loops: CDR1 SGHRS, CDR2 YFSETQ. The CDR3 length is 16 residues. CDR3 sequence: CASSHASGFFSYEQYF. The CDR3 DNA reads as TGCGCCAGCAGCCACGCTAGCGGGTTTTTCTCCTACGAGCAGTACTTC.

This clone was seen just once. The V call is TRBV5-1, the J call TRBJ1-3; no clear D. The V gene lost 0 bases and the J gene lost 1 base, with 17 bases spanning the gap. Germline V CDR1 and CDR2: SGHRS, YFSETQ. The CDR3 totals 18 residues. Here the CDR3 DNA reads TGCGCCAGCAGCTTGGGAGGCAGCGATGGGAGTTCTGGAAACACCATATATTTT. It yields the protein CASSLGGSDGSSGNTIYF.

The chain has TRBV9 and TRBJ2-1, with 7 nucleotides matching TRBD1. V trimming: 5 bases; J trimming: 1 base; junction bases outside the gene matches: 9. The CDR3 is made up of 16 amino acids. Germline assignment: CDR1 SGDLS and CDR2 YYNGEE. As DNA, the CDR3 is TGTGCCAGCAGTGTATCCGGGACAGATTCCTACAATGAGCAGTTCTTC. As protein: CASSVSGTDSYNEQFF. Variable domain in full (rest from reference TRBV9 and TRBJ2-1): DSGVTQTPKHLITATGQRVTLRCSPRSGDLSVYWYQQSLDQGLQFLIQYYNGEERAKGNILERFSAQQFPDLHSELNLSSLELGDSALYFCASSVSGTDSYNEQFFGPGTRLTVL.

The chain uses TRBV5-1 and TRBJ2-5, with a tentative D call TRBD2 (6 bases). With 4 bases removed from V and 5 bases from J, the gap between germline ends came to 12 bases. From germline, CDR1 is SGHRS and CDR2 YFSETQ. The CDR3 runs 13 residues. CDR3 DNA sequence: TGCGCCAGCAGCCTAGCGATGTGGGAGACCCAGTACTTC. It yields the protein CASSLAMWETQYF.

The chain joins TRBV30 to TRBJ2-1, with D maybe TRBD2 (6 bases). This CDR3 is built from 15 residues. Trimming cost V 3 bases and J 0 bases, with 12 bases left between them. Germline lookup yields CDR1 GTSNPN and CDR2 SVGIG (reference sequence). CDR3 loop: CAWSGTLSSYNEQFF. CDR3 bases: TGTGCCTGGAGCGGGACTCTAAGCTCCTACAATGAGCAGTTCTTC.

The genes are TRBV7-9 and TRBJ2-3, with 10 bases identical to TRBD2. The CDR3 contains 19 residues. The germline CDR1 and CDR2 sequences are SEHNR and FQNEAQ (reference sequence). The V gene end was trimmed by 5 bases and the J gene end by 0 bases; junction bases not matched to a gene: 14. The CDR3 sequence: CASSGRAGGPISSTDTQYF. DNA for the CDR3: TGTGCCAGCAGCGGGCGAGCGGGAGGGCCGATATCTAGCACAGATACGCAGTATTTT.

This chain joins TRBV30 and TRBJ2-5; a possible D gene is TRBD2 (6 bases). Germline V gives CDR1 GTSNPN, CDR2 SVGIG (reference sequence). With 2 bases removed from V and 5 bases from J, the gap between germline ends came to 12 bases. CDR3 length equals 13 residues. Here the CDR3 reads CAWSSGGSETQYF. The DNA for the CDR3 is TGTGCCTGGAGTAGCGGAGGGTCGGAGACCCAGTACTTC.

The chain is built from TRBV5-1 and TRBJ2-6, with D possibly matching TRBD1 (5 bases). CDR1 is SGHRS and CDR2 is YFSETQ in the germline V gene. Trimming took 4 bases from V and 2 from J, leaving 10 bases between them. This CDR3 comprises 15 residues. The CDR3 DNA reads as TGCGCCAGCAGCCCAGACAGTGCTGGGGCCAACGTCCTGACTTTC. Translated, it gives CASSPDSAGANVLTF.

The chain carries TRBV2 and TRBJ2-1; possible D gene TRBD2, 7 bases. The CDR3 spans 11 residues. Germline CDR1 is SNHLY and CDR2 is FYNNEI. V was cut by 8 bases and J by 8 bases, with 10 bases left in between. The CDR3 protein is CASGGAYEQFF. DNA of the CDR3: TGTGCCAGCGGGGGGGCCTATGAGCAGTTCTTC.

The chain couples TRBV27 to TRBJ1-2; 8 bases fit TRBD1. There are 14 residues in the CDR3. Germline V gene sequence: CDR1 MNHEY, CDR2 SMNVEV (reference sequence). V shed 3 bases, J shed 8 bases, and the junction held 8 bases outside the gene matches. This chain's CDR3 is CASSFQGARSGYTF. DNA of the CDR3: TGTGCCAGCAGTTTCCAGGGGGCCAGGTCAGGCTACACCTTC.